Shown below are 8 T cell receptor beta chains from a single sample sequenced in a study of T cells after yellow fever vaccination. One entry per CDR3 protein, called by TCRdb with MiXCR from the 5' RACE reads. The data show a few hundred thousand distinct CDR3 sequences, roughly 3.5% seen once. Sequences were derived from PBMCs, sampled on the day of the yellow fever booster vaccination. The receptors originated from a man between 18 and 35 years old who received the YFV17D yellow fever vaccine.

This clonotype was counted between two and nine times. The CDR3 DNA is TGTGCCAGCAGCTCCTACACGAAGACCCAGTACTTC. Translating it yields CASSSYTKTQYF. The chain is built from TRBV14 and TRBJ2-5; no clear D. There are 12 residues in the CDR3. The germline gives CDR1 SGHDN, CDR2 FVKESK. The V end was cut by 5 bases, the J end by 6 bases, with 10 bases between.

The CDR3 protein is CASSSQQGAKGKLFF. CDR3 nucleotides: TGTGCCAGCAGCTCGCAACAGGGGGCGAAAGGAAAACTGTTTTTT. The chain is built from TRBV7-9 and TRBJ1-4, with 9 bases that match TRBD1. The CDR3 consists of 15 residues. CDR1 SEHNR and CDR2 FQNEAQ come from the germline V gene (reference sequence). Losses at the gene ends were 4 bases for V and 10 bases for J; bases not matched to a gene: 10. The full variable domain, completed using reference TRBV7-9 and TRBJ1-4, is DTGVSQNPRHKITKRGQNVTFRCDPISEHNRLYWYRQTLGQGPEFLTYFQNEAQLEKSRLLSDRFSAERPKGSFSTLEIQRTEQGDSAMYLCASSSQQGAKGKLFFGSGTQLSVL.

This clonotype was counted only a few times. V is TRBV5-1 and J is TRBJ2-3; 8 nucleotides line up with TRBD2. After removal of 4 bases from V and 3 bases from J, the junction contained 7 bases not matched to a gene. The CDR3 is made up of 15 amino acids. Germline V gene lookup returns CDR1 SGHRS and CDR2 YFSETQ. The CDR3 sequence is CASSPRTSSTDTQYF. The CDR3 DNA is TGCGCCAGCAGCCCAAGGACTAGCAGTACAGATACGCAGTATTTT.

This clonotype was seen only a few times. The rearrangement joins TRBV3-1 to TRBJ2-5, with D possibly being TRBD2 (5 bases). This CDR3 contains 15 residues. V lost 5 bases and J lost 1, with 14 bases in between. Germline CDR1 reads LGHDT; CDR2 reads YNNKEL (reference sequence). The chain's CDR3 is CASSSWELVQETQYF. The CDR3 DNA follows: TGTGCCAGCAGCTCCTGGGAGTTGGTCCAAGAGACCCAGTACTTC.

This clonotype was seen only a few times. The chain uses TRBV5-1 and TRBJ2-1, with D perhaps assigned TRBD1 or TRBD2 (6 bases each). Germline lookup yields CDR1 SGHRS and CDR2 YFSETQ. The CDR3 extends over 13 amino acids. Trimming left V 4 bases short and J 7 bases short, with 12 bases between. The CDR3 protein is CASSRGPQNEQFF. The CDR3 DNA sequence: TGCGCCAGCAGCCGGGGGCCTCAAAATGAGCAGTTCTTC.

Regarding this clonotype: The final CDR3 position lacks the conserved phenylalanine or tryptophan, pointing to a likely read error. CDR3 protein: CASRDIAGGLDTQYY. CDR3 DNA: TGTGCCAGCAGGGACATAGCGGGGGGTCTAGATACGCAGTATTAT. The V gene is TRBV12-3 or TRBV12-4, the J gene TRBJ2-3; TRBD2 matches 10 bases. V shed 6 bases and J 5 bases; nucleotides not matched to a gene: 8. The CDR3 has 15 amino acids.

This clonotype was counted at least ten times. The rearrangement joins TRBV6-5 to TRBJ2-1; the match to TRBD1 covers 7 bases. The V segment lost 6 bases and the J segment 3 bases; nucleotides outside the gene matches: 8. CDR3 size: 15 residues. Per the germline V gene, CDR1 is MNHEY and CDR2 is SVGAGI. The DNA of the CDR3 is TGTGCCAGCAGGTCGGGGCCAGGGGGCTACAATGAGCAGTTCTTC. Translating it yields CASRSGPGGYNEQFF.

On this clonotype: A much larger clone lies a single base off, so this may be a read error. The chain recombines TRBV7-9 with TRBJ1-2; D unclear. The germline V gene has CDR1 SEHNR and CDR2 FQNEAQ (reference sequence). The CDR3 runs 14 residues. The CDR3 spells CASSSDGSNYGYAF. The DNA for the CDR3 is TGTGCCAGCAGCTCAGACGGGTCTAACTATGGCTACGCCTTC.